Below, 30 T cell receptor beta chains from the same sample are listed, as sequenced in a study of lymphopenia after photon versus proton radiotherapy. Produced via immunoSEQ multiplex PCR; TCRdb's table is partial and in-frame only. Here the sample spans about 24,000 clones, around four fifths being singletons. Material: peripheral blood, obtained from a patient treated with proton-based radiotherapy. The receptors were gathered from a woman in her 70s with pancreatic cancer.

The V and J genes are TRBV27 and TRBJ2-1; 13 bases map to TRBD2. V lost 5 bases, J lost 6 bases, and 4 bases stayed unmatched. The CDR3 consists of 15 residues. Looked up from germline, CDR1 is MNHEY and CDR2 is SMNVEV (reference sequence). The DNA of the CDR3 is TGTGCCAGCAGTAAACTAGCGGGAGGGCCCAATGAGCAGTTCTTC. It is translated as CASSKLAGGPNEQFF.

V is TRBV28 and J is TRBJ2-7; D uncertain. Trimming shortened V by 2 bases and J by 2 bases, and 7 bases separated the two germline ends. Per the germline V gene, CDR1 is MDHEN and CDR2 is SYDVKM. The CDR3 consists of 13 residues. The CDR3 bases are TGTGCCAGCAGTTTACCTAGACCCTACGAGCAGTACTTC. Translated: CASSLPRPYEQYF.

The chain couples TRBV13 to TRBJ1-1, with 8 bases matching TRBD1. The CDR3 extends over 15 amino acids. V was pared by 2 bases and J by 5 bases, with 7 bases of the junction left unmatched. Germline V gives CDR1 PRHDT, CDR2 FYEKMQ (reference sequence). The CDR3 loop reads CASSLPRQGRTEAFF. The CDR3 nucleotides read TGTGCCAGCAGCTTACCCCGACAGGGGAGGACTGAAGCTTTCTTT. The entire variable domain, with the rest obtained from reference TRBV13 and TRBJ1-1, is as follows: AAGVIQSPRHLIKEKRETATLKCYPIPRHDTVYWYQQGPGQDPQFLISFYEKMQSDKGSIPDRFSAQQFSDYHSELNMSSLELGDSALYFCASSLPRQGRTEAFFGQGTRLTVV.

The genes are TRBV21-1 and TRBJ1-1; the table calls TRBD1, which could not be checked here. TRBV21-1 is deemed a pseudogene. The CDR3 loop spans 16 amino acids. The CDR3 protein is CASSKERGPKNTEAFF. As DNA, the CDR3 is TGTGCCAGCAGCAAAGAAAGGGGGCCAAAGAACACTGAAGCTTTCTTT.

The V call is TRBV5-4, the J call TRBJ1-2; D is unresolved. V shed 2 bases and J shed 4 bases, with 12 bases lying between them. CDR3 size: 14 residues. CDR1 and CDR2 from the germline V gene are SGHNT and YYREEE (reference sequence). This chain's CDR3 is CASSFSEEGYGYTF. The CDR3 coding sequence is TGTGCCAGCAGCTTCTCAGAAGAAGGCTATGGCTACACCTTC.

This CDR3 reads CASSQEGGTDNSPLHF. The DNA of the CDR3 is TGCGCCAGCAGCCAAGAAGGGGGGACGGATAATTCACCCCTCCACTTT. V gene TRBV4-1 combines with J gene TRBJ1-6, with D perhaps TRBD1 (6 bases). Germline loops: CDR1 MGHRA, CDR2 YSYEKL. V lost 0 bases, J lost 5 bases, and 11 bases lay in between. The length of the CDR3 is 16 residues.

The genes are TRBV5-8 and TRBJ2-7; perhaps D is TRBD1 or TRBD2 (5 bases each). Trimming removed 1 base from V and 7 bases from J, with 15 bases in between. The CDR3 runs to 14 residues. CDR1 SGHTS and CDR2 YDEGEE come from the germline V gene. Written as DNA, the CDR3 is TGTGCCAGCAGCTTGAGAGAGGGGTCGATAGAGCAGTACTTC. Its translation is CASSLREGSIEQYF.

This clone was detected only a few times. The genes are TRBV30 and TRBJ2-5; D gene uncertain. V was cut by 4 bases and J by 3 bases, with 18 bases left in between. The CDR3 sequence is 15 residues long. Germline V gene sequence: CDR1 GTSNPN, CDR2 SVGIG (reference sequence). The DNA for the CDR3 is TGTGCCTGGACCGGCGGAGTATTTGGAAAAGAGACCCAGTACTTC. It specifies CAWTGGVFGKETQYF.

The CDR3 DNA reads as TGTGCCAGTAGTATGCGGGGTGGCGGCAATCAGCCCCAGCATTTT. It specifies CASSMRGGGNQPQHF. This chain links TRBV19 with TRBJ1-5; D call uncertain. This CDR3 has 15 amino acids. Trimming took off 3 bases at V and 2 bases at J, with 11 bases between the two ends. Germline assignment: CDR1 LNHDA and CDR2 SQIVND (reference sequence).

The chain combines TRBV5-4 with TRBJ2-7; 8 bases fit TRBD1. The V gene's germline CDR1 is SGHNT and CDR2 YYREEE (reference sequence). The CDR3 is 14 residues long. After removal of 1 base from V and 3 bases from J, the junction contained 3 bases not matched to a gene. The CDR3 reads CASSLNRGDYEQYF. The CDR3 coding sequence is TGTGCCAGCAGCTTGAACAGGGGGGACTACGAGCAGTACTTC.

The CDR3 is CAISGGMDTQYF. The CDR3 nucleotides read TGTGCCATCAGTGGAGGTATGGATACGCAGTATTTT. The chain has TRBV10-3 and TRBJ2-3; D gene ambiguous. Germline V lookup: CDR1 ENHRY, CDR2 SYGVKD. The germline V and J ends were trimmed by 4 bases and 6 bases, with 8 bases remaining between them. There are 12 residues in the CDR3.

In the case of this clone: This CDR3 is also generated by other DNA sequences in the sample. The CDR3 DNA follows: TGCAGCGTTGAAGGCGCTCGGAGGGCCGGCGAGCAGTTCTTC. Protein product: CSVEGARRAGEQFF. The V call is TRBV29-1, the J call TRBJ2-1, with a tentative D call TRBD2 (6 bases). V lost 1 base to trimming and J lost 10 bases, with 17 bases between them. Germline loops: CDR1 SQVTM, CDR2 ANQGSEA. The CDR3 is 14 residues long.

Here the CDR3 reads CASSLGQGTGELFF. The CDR3 nucleotides are TGTGCCAGCAGCTTGGGGCAGGGAACCGGGGAGCTGTTTTTT. The chain recombines TRBV5-6 with TRBJ2-2; D may be TRBD1 (5 bases). Germline CDR1 SGHDT, CDR2 YYEEEE. The CDR3 has 14 amino acids. Trimming removed 0 bases at V and 5 bases at J, with 8 bases between.

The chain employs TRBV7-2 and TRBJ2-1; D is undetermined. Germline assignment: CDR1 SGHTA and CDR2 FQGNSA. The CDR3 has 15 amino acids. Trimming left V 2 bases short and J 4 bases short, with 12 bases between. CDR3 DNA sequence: TGTGCCAGCAGCTTACCGGTGGGAACTTACAATGAGCAGTTCTTC. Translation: CASSLPVGTYNEQFF.

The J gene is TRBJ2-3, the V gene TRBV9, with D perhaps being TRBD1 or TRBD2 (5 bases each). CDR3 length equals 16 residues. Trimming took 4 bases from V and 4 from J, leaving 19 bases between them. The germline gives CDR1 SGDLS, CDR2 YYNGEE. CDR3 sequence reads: CASSPSGTALADTQYF. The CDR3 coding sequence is TGTGCCAGCAGCCCCTCGGGGACCGCTCTGGCAGATACGCAGTATTTT.

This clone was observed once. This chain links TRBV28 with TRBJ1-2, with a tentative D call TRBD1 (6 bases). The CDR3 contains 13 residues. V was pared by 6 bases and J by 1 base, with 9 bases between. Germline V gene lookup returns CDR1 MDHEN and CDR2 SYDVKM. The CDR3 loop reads CASSLDSNYGYTF. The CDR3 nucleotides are TGTGCCAGCAGCCTGGACAGTAACTATGGCTACACCTTC.

CDR3 bases: TGTGCCAGCAGCTTACTAGCGGGAGTAAGCGGTGAGCAGTTCTTC. Its translation is CASSLLAGVSGEQFF. This rearrangement joins TRBV7-9 to TRBJ2-1, with 10 positions matching TRBD2. Germline trimming cut 2 bases from V and 9 bases from J; bases unmatched to any gene: 7. The CDR3 is made up of 15 amino acids. CDR1 and CDR2 from the germline V gene are SEHNR and FQNEAQ (reference sequence).

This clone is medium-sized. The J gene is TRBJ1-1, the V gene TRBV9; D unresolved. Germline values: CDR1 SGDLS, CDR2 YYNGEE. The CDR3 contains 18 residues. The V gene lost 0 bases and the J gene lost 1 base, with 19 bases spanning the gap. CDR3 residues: CASSVATLPSAGNTEAFF. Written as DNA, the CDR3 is TGTGCCAGCAGCGTAGCTACGCTGCCCTCGGCTGGGAACACTGAAGCTTTCTTT. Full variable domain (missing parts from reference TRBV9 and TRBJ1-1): DSGVTQTPKHLITATGQRVTLRCSPRSGDLSVYWYQQSLDQGLQFLIQYYNGEERAKGNILERFSAQQFPDLHSELNLSSLELGDSALYFCASSVATLPSAGNTEAFFGQGTRLTVV.

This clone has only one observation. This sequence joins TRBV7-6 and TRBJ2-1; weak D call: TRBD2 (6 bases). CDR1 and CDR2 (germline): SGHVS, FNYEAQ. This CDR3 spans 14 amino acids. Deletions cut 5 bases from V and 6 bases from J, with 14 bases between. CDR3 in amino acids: CASSPTGVLNEQFF. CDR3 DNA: TGTGCCAGCAGCCCAACGGGGGTACTCAATGAGCAGTTCTTC.

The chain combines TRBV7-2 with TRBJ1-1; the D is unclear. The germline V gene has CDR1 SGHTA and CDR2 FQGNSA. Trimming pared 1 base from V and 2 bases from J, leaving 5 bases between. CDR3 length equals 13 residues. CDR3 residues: CASSLVYNTEAFF. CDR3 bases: TGTGCCAGCAGCTTAGTGTATAACACTGAAGCTTTCTTT.

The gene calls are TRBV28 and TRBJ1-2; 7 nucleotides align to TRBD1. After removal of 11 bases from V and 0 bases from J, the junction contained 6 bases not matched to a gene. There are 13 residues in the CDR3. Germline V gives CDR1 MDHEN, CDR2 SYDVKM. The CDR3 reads CALGGDPNYGYTF. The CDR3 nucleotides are TGTGCCCTAGGGGGCGACCCTAACTATGGCTACACCTTC.

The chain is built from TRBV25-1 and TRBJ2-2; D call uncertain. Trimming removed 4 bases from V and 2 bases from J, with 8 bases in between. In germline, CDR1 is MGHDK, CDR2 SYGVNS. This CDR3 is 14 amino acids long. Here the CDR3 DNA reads TGTGCCAGCAGTGCAGCCTCAAACACCGGGGAGCTGTTTTTT. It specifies CASSAASNTGELFF. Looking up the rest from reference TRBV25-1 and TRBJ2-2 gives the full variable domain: EADIYQTPRYLVIGTGKKITLECSQTMGHDKMYWYQQDPGMELHLIHYSYGVNSTEKGDLSSESTVSRIRTEHFPLTLESARPSHTSQYLCASSAASNTGELFFGEGSRLTVL.

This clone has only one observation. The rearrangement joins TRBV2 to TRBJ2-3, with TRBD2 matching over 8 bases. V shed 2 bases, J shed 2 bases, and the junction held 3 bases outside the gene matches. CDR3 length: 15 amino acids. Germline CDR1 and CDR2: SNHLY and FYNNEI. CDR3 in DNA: TGTGCCAGCAGTGAAAGCGGGAGAACCACAGATACGCAGTATTTT. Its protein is CASSESGRTTDTQYF.

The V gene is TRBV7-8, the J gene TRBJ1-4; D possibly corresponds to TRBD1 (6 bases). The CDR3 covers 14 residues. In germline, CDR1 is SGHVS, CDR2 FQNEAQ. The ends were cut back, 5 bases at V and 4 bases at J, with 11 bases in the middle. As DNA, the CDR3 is TGTGCCAGCAGCCGGAGGACAGATAATGAAAAACTGTTTTTT. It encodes CASSRRTDNEKLFF.

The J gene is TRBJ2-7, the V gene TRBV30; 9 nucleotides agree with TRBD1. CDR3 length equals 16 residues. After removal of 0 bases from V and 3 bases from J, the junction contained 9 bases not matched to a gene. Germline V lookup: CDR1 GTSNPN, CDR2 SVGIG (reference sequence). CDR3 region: CAWSVAGQGSYYEQYF. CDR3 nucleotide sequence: TGTGCCTGGAGTGTAGCGGGACAGGGCAGTTACTACGAGCAGTACTTC.

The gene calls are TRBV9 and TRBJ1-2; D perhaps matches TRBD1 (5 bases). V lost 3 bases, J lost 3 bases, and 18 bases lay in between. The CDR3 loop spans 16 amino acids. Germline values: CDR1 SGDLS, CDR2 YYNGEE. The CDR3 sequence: CASSARGQGFDYGYTF. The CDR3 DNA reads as TGTGCCAGCAGCGCGCGCGGCCAGGGTTTCGACTATGGCTACACCTTC.

This chain's CDR3 is CASSTSTDTGELFF. In DNA form, the CDR3 reads TGCGCCAGCAGCACTTCCACGGACACCGGGGAGCTGTTTTTT. The genes are TRBV5-1 and TRBJ2-2; D uncertain. Trimming took off 4 bases at V and 3 bases at J, with 10 bases between the two ends. Looked up from germline, CDR1 is SGHRS and CDR2 is YFSETQ. The CDR3 is 14 amino acids. Together with reference TRBV5-1 and TRBJ2-2, the CDR3 gives the full variable domain: KAGVTQTPRYLIKTRGQQVTLSCSPISGHRSVSWYQQTPGQGLQFLFEYFSETQRNKGNFPGRFSGRQFSNSRSEMNVSTLELGDSALYLCASSTSTDTGELFFGEGSRLTVL.

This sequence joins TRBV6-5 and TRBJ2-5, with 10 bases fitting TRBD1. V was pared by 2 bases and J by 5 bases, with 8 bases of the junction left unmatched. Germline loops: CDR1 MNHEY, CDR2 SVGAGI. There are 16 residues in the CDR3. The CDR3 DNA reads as TGTGCCAGCAGTTACGAGGGGACAGGGGAGTGGGAGACCCAGTACTTC. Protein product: CASSYEGTGEWETQYF.

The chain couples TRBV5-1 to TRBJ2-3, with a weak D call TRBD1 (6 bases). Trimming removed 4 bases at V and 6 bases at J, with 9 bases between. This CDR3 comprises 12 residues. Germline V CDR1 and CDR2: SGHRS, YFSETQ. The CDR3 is CASSPRGDTQYF. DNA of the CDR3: TGCGCCAGCAGCCCCAGGGGCGATACGCAGTATTTT.

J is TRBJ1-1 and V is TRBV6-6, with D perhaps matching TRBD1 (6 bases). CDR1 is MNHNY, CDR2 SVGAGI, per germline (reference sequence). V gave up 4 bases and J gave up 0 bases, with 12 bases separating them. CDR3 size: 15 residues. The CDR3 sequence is CASSLQGGMNTEAFF. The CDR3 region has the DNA TGTGCCAGCAGTTTACAGGGAGGGATGAACACTGAAGCTTTCTTT.